What follows are 9 T cell receptor beta chains derived from one specimen sequenced in a study of blood T cell repertoires in COVID-19. Clones were sequenced by immunoSEQ multiplex PCR, and TCRdb holds only the in-frame ones, with some missing. The table includes 150,000 to 200,000 clones, roughly 90% detected once. The sequenced sample consisted of PBMCs or T cells enriched from blood (not recorded which). The receptor source for this set is a human donor with acute COVID-19. The donor label of this sample is uncertain.

The DNA for the CDR3 is TGTGCCAGCAGCTTGGCCAACGAGGGTCCCCTCCACTTT. The encoded protein is CASSLANEGPLHF. The chain uses TRBV5-6 and TRBJ1-6; the D is unclear. The CDR3 runs to 13 residues. V was cut by 0 bases and J by 13 bases, with 11 bases left in between. Germline V lookup: CDR1 SGHDT, CDR2 YYEEEE. Drawing the rest from reference TRBV5-6 and TRBJ1-6, the complete variable domain is DAGVTQSPTHLIKTRGQQVTLRCSPKSGHDTVSWYQQALGQGPQFIFQYYEEEERQRGNFPDRFSGHQFPNYSSELNVNALLLGDSALYLCASSLANEGPLHFGNGTRLTVT.

The chain joins TRBV10-3 to TRBJ2-7; 12 bases agree with TRBD1. V was pared by 6 bases and J by 4 bases, with 7 bases of the junction left unmatched. The germline CDR1 and CDR2 sequences are ENHRY and SYGVKD. CDR3 length equals 15 residues. The CDR3 spells CAIRGQGALRYEQYF. The CDR3, as DNA: TGTGCCATCAGGGGACAGGGGGCGTTAAGGTACGAGCAGTACTTC.

This chain uses TRBV5-6 with TRBJ1-2; 8 positions match TRBD1. The germline V gene has CDR1 SGHDT and CDR2 YYEEEE. The CDR3 runs 16 residues. Trimming removed 1 base from V and 7 bases from J; junction bases left unmatched: 12. CDR3 protein: CASSLRAGGREFGYTF. The CDR3 DNA reads as TGTGCCAGCAGCTTGAGGGCAGGGGGCAGGGAGTTTGGCTACACCTTC.

The rearrangement joins TRBV24-1 to TRBJ2-5, with D unresolved. This CDR3 has 12 residues. V was trimmed by 9 bases and J by 5 bases, leaving 12 bases between them. Per germline, CDR1 KGHDR and CDR2 SFDVKD. CDR3 region: CATLFPGETQYF. The CDR3 nucleotides read TGTGCCACCCTATTTCCCGGGGAGACCCAGTACTTC.

This rearrangement joins TRBV4-1 to TRBJ1-2; the match to TRBD1 covers 7 bases. CDR3 size: 13 residues. The germline CDR1 and CDR2 sequences are MGHRA and YSYEKL. V shed 4 bases, J shed 7 bases, and the junction held 6 bases outside the gene matches. This CDR3 is CASSLTGRAGYTF. CDR3 bases: TGCGCCAGCAGCCTGACAGGGAGAGCTGGCTACACCTTC.

On this clone itself: Sequence at one end of the junction differs from germline and may be a read error. This chain uses TRBV4-1 with TRBJ2-1, with 11 nucleotides matching TRBD2. The CDR3 totals 17 residues. Looked up from germline, CDR1 is MGHRA and CDR2 is YSYEKL. In DNA form, the CDR3 reads TGCGCCAGCAGCCAAGAAGTTAGGGGGACTAGCGGCTCCGGGTGGGTCTTC. Translated, it gives CASSQEVRGTSGSGWVF.

The rearrangement joins TRBV5-5 to TRBJ2-7, with TRBD2 matching 7 bases. This CDR3 has 16 residues. Germline trimming cut 4 bases from V and 1 base from J; bases unmatched to any gene: 11. Germline V gene data show CDR1 as SGHKS and CDR2 as YYEKEE (reference sequence). CDR3 nucleotide sequence: TGTGCCAGCAGCCGAGGGTGGACTAGGACTTCCTACGAGCAGTACTTC. Its translation: CASSRGWTRTSYEQYF.

The chain recombines TRBV11-3 with TRBJ2-7; 9 nucleotides agree with TRBD1. Losses at the gene ends were 5 bases for V and 5 bases for J; bases not matched to a gene: 10. This CDR3 has 15 residues. Germline CDR1 is SGHNT and CDR2 is YENEEA. The CDR3: CASSPGLGQGHEQYF. CDR3 DNA sequence: TGTGCCAGCAGCCCTGGGCTGGGACAGGGCCACGAGCAGTACTTC.

The chain uses TRBV28 and TRBJ1-1; maybe TRBD1 (5 bases). V was cut by 6 bases and J by 4 bases, with 15 bases left in between. Per germline, CDR1 MDHEN and CDR2 SYDVKM. The CDR3 has 14 residues. CDR3 in amino acids: CASRQAKGGTEAFF. The CDR3 bases are TGTGCCAGCAGACAGGCAAAGGGCGGCACTGAAGCTTTCTTT.